This TCR beta chain was recorded in a study of cytomegalovirus exposure and HLA in healthy donors. Primers included in the PCR were 60 Vbeta and 13 Jbeta primers. Measured with immunoSEQ multiplex PCR; TCRdb has only the in-frame clones, and not every one. Counted here are approximately 110,000 clones, roughly four fifths occurring once; the ten biggest clones make up less than 5%. Points on this clone: Its antigen is not known.

The V gene lost 3 bases and the J gene lost 4 bases, with 13 bases spanning the gap. Germline CDR1 MNHEY, CDR2 SMNVEV (reference sequence). This CDR3 region has 14 residues. Points from the study as a whole: An analysis was carried out later, and it reportedly showed fewer N-insertions in an Asian-associated ancestry cluster than the approximately 610-donor mean.

The sequence was obtained from a woman between 45 and 60 years old in good health and CMV-seropositive. Sequenced: PBMCs. The chain links TRBV27 to TRBJ2-7, with D hard to call. CDR3 amino acids: CASSFRPREYEQYF. The CDR3 DNA reads TGTGCCAGCAGTTTCCGTCCTAGAGAGTACGAGCAGTACTTC.